A selection of T cell receptor beta chains follows, all from one sample in a study of blood T cell repertoires in COVID-19. The table came from immunoSEQ multiplex PCR; TCRdb's copy has only in-frame clones and leaves some out. The sample carries 200,000 to 250,000 clones, 86% recorded once. Material for sequencing was peripheral blood. The receptors stem from a man aged 50-59 years with acute or convalescent COVID-19. Both conserved end residues are part of each CDR3. The order of the fields is V gene, J gene, CDR3 protein.

TRBV10-2	TRBJ1-4	CASSVVFGGEKLFF
TRBV6-6	TRBJ1-6	CASSTGSNSPLHF
TRBV21-1	TRBJ2-5	CASNDPGGPVQETQYF
TRBV19	TRBJ2-5	CASSRGQQKETQYF
TRBV7-3	TRBJ2-1	CASSPGAIQGEQFF
TRBV11-2	TRBJ1-2	CASSLDRGPVYGYTF
TRBV2	TRBJ1-1	CASSTGLGNTEAFF
TRBV6-1	TRBJ1-2	CASSEPDTGYTF
TRBV6-5	TRBJ2-7	CASSPGQGRQYF
TRBV6-4	TRBJ1-1	CASSALPGTEAFF
TRBV7-6	TRBJ2-1	CASSSLPNEQFF
TRBV14	TRBJ1-2	CASSQTGALGYTF
TRBV27	TRBJ1-3	CASSYSLESSGNTIYF
TRBV23-1	TRBJ1-4	CASSQWRFYGEKLFF
TRBV14	TRBJ1-2	CASSHYDRRYGYTF
TRBV27	TRBJ1-3	CASRRSGSGNTIYF
TRBV27	TRBJ1-5	CASSTKTGLSNQPQHF
TRBV7-9	TRBJ1-2	CASSHRQGQIRNYGYTF
TRBV27	TRBJ1-2	CASSRRETNYGYTF
TRBV5-4	TRBJ2-1	CASSVPTVYNEQFF
TRBV4-1	TRBJ1-6	CASSQEGGTTYNSPLHF
TRBV29-1	TRBJ1-2	CSVWKGQKGYTF
TRBV20-1	TRBJ1-5	CSASAGTGGSNQPQHF
TRBV18	TRBJ1-1	CASSPKTGANTEAFF
TRBV6-5	TRBJ2-7	CASTRDRVREQYF
TRBV6-2/TRBV6-3	TRBJ1-2	CASSRGHSGDYGYTF
TRBV27	TRBJ2-5	CASSPRGRETQYF
TRBV5-1	TRBJ1-6	CASSQGGPNSPLHF
TRBV7-9	TRBJ2-5	CASSLGTSGYQETQYF
TRBV7-9	TRBJ1-2	CASTARGTGGYGYTF
TRBV7-6	TRBJ1-1	CASSSTGMNTEAFF
TRBV29-1	TRBJ2-2	CSVEDRRGNTGELFF
TRBV5-1	TRBJ1-6	CASSLGQGGNSPLHF
TRBV5-1	TRBJ1-2	CASSLGTSGGGYTF
TRBV5-1	TRBJ2-7	CASSFGHFYEQYF
TRBV15	TRBJ2-3	CATLSGQGADTQYF
TRBV18	TRBJ2-1	CASSILAGDYNEQFF
TRBV9	TRBJ2-2	CASRGRLNTGELFF
TRBV6-1	TRBJ1-2	CASSDFGEGTYGYTF
TRBV7-9	TRBJ2-3	CASSLVLVAEPTDTQYF
TRBV6-1	TRBJ1-2	CASSEAGPYGYTF
TRBV19	TRBJ1-5	CASSSRVSNQPQHF
TRBV27	TRBJ2-7	CATTAGTGILDEQYF
TRBV14	TRBJ1-1	CASSPTVNTEAFF
TRBV18	TRBJ1-2	CASSPGQYPYGYTF
TRBV6-5	TRBJ1-4	CASSLPSGPREKLFF
TRBV6-6	TRBJ1-4	CASKTGFGNEKLFF
TRBV6-1	TRBJ1-1	CASRLRGAATEAFF
TRBV11-2	TRBJ2-1	CASSFRTSGGAEEQFF
TRBV2	TRBJ2-2	CASSGQGYSGELFF
TRBV14	TRBJ1-2	CASSQLRPDRVANYGYTF
TRBV6-5	TRBJ1-1	CASSYSGGGFTEAFF
TRBV5-1	TRBJ1-6	CASSFRQGRIGSPLHF